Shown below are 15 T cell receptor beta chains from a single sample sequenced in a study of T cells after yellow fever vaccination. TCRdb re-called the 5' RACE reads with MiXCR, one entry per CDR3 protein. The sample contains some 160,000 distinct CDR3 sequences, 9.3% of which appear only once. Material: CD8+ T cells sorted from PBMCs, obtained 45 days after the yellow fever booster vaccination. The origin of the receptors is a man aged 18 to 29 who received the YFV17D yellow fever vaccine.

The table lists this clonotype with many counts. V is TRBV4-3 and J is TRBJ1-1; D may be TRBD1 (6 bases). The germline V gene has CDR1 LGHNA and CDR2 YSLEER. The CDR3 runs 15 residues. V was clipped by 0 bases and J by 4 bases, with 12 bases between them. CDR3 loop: CASSQDRGAATEAFF. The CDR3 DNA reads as TGCGCCAGCAGCCAAGATCGGGGGGCAGCCACTGAAGCTTTCTTT.

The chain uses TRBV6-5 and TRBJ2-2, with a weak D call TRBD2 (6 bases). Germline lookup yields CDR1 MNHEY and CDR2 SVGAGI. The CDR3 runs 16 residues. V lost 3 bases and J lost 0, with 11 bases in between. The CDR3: CASSYLPGANTGELFF. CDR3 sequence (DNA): TGTGCCAGCAGTTATTTGCCGGGGGCGAACACCGGGGAGCTGTTTTTT.

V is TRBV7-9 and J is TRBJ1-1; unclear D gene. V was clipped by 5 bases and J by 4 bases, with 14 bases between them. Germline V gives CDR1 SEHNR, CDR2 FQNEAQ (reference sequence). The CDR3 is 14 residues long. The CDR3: CASSTPPGITEAFF. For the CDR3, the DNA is TGTGCCAGCAGCACCCCCCCGGGGATCACTGAAGCTTTCTTT.

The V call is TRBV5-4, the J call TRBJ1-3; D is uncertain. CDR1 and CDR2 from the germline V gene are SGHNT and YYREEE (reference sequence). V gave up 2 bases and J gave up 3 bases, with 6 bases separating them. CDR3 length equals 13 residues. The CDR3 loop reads CASSFWDGNTIYF. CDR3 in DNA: TGTGCCAGCAGCTTTTGGGATGGAAACACCATATATTTT. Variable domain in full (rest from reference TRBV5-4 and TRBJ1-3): ETGVTQSPTHLIKTRGQQVTLRCSSQSGHNTVSWYQQALGQGPQFIFQYYREEENGRGNFPPRFSGLQFPNYSSELNVNALELDDSALYLCASSFWDGNTIYFGEGSWLTVV.

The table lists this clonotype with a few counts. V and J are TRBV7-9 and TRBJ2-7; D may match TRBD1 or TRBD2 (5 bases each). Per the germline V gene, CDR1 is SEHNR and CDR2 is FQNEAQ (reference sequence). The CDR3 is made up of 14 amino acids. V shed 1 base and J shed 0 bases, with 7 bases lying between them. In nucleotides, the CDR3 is TGTGCCAGCAGCTTAGACGGGGCCTCCTACGAGCAGTACTTC. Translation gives CASSLDGASYEQYF.

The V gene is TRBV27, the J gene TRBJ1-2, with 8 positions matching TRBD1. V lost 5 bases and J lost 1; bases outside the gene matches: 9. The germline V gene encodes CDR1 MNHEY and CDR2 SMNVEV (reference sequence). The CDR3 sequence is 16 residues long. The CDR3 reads CASSLEGTGGNYGYTF. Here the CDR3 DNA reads TGTGCCAGCAGTCTGGAAGGGACAGGAGGTAACTATGGCTACACCTTC.

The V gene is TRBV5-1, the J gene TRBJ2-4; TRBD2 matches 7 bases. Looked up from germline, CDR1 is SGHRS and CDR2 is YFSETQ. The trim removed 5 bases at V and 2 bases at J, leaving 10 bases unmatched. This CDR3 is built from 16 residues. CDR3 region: CASSKAGWLPKNIQYF. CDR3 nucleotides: TGCGCCAGCAGTAAAGCGGGGTGGTTGCCCAAAAACATTCAGTACTTC.

The CDR3 nucleotides read TGCGCCAGCCGTTTGGGACAGGGGGCTTTTGCAACTAATGAAAAACTGTTTTTT. It is translated as CASRLGQGAFATNEKLFF. The V call is TRBV4-1, the J call TRBJ1-4; 12 bases are a match to TRBD1. Germline V lookup: CDR1 MGHRA, CDR2 YSYEKL. The CDR3 is 18 amino acids. After removal of 8 bases from V and 0 bases from J, the junction contained 10 bases not matched to a gene.

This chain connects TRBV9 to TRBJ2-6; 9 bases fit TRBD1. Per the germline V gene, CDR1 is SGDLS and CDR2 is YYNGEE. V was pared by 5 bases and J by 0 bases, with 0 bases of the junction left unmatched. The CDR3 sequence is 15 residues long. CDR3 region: CASRTGGSGANVLTF. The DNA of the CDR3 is TGTGCCAGCAGGACAGGGGGCTCTGGGGCCAACGTCCTGACTTTC. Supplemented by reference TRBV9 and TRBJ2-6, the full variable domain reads DSGVTQTPKHLITATGQRVTLRCSPRSGDLSVYWYQQSLDQGLQFLIQYYNGEERAKGNILERFSAQQFPDLHSELNLSSLELGDSALYFCASRTGGSGANVLTFGAGSRLTVL.

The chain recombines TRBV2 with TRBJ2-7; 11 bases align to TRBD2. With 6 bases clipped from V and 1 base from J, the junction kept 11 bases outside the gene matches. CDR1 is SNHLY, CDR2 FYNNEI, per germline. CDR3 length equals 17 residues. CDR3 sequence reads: CASRVEVAGGSSYEQYV. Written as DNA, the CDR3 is TGTGCCAGCAGAGTTGAAGTAGCGGGGGGGAGTTCCTACGAGCAGTACGTC.

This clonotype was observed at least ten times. As DNA, the CDR3 is TGTGCCAGCACGCAGGATTTTAACTATGGCTACACCTTC. Residues: CASTQDFNYGYTF. The chain links TRBV6-6 to TRBJ1-2, with unresolved D. CDR3 length equals 13 residues. Per germline, CDR1 MNHNY and CDR2 SVGAGI (reference sequence). Deletions cut 7 bases from V and 1 base from J, with 10 bases between.

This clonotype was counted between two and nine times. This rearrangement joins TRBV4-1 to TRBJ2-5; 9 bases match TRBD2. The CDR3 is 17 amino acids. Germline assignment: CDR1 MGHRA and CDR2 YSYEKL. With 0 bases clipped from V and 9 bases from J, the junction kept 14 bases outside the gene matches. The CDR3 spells CASSQDNRAGGLMAQYF. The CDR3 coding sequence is TGCGCCAGCAGCCAAGACAATCGAGCGGGGGGCCTAATGGCCCAGTACTTC.

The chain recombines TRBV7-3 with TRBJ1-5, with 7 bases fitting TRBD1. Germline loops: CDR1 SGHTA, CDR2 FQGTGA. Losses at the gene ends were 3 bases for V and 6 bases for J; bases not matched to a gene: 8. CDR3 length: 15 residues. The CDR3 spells CASSLPTGDCQPQHF. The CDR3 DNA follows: TGTGCCAGCAGCTTGCCTACAGGGGACTGTCAGCCCCAGCATTTT. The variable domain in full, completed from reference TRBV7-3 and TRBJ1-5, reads GAGVSQTPSNKVTEKGKYVELRCDPISGHTALYWYRQSLGQGPEFLIYFQGTGAADDSGLPNDRFFAVRPEGSVSTLKIQRTERGDSAVYLCASSLPTGDCQPQHFGDGTRLSIL.

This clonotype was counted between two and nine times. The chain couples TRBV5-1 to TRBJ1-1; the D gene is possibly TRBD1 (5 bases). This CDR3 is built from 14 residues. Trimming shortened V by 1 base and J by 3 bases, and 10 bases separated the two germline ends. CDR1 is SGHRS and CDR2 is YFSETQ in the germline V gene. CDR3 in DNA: TGCGCCAGCAGCTTGTACAGGTTGGACACTGAAGCTTTCTTT. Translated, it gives CASSLYRLDTEAFF.

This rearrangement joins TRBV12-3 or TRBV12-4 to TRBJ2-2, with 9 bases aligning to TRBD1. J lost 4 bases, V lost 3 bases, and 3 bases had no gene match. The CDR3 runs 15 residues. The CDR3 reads CASSFGTGTTGELFF. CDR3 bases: TGTGCCAGCAGTTTTGGGACAGGGACCACCGGGGAGCTGTTTTTT.